Listed below are T cell receptor beta chains from one sample, sequenced in a study of T cell repertoires in cytomegalovirus infection. TCRdb fed the reads into MiXCR, producing one record per CDR3 protein. The table has a few hundred thousand distinct CDR3 sequences, more than 20% seen once; the top ten hold 13%. Sample: PBMCs. The source of these receptors is a human donor in good health (CMV status not recorded). Some clones in this sample may be carry-over from other donors' samples. Each CDR3 is given with its conserved first and last residue. A D gene is named only where the DNA matches it firmly. Clone size is shown for a subset of rows, as once, few, many or a class of expanded clone.

j_gene: TRBJ1-5; abundance: -; d_gene: -; v_gene: TRBV20-1; CDR3aa: CSISQDSVNQPQHF; CDR3nt: TGCAGTATTTCTCAGGACAGTGTCAATCAGCCCCAGCATTTT
j_gene: TRBJ1-3; abundance: -; d_gene: -; v_gene: TRBV2; CDR3aa: CASARDTIYF; CDR3nt: TGTGCCAGCGCCCGGGACACCATATATTTT
j_gene: TRBJ1-5; abundance: many; d_gene: -; v_gene: TRBV7-2; CDR3aa: CASSFGGSNRAQPQHF; CDR3nt: TGTGCCAGCAGCTTTGGTGGCTCGAACAGGGCTCAGCCCCAGCATTTT
j_gene: TRBJ1-1; abundance: once; d_gene: -; v_gene: TRBV20-1; CDR3aa: CSARDTTVLEAFF; CDR3nt: TGCAGTGCTAGAGACACAACAGTACTTGAAGCTTTCTTT
j_gene: TRBJ1-6; abundance: -; d_gene: -; v_gene: TRBV6-2/TRBV6-3; CDR3aa: CASSFQGQDSPLHF; CDR3nt: TGTGCCAGCAGTTTCCAGGGCCAGGATTCACCCCTCCACTTT
j_gene: TRBJ1-1; abundance: -; d_gene: TRBD1; v_gene: TRBV19; CDR3aa: CASSISGTGSEAFF; CDR3nt: TGTGCCAGTAGTATAAGTGGGACAGGGTCTGAAGCTTTCTTT
j_gene: TRBJ1-5; abundance: -; d_gene: -; v_gene: TRBV19; CDR3aa: CASSMVGSRGTQHF; CDR3nt: TGTGCCAGTAGTATGGTTGGCTCGCGAGGGACCCAGCATTTT
j_gene: TRBJ2-7; abundance: few; d_gene: -; v_gene: TRBV11-2; CDR3aa: CASSLDPGSSYEQYF; CDR3nt: TGTGCCAGCAGCTTAGATCCAGGAAGCTCCTACGAGCAGTACTTC
j_gene: TRBJ1-2; abundance: few; d_gene: -; v_gene: TRBV30; CDR3aa: CASDVHVYGYTF; CDR3nt: TGTGCCTCCGATGTTCATGTCTATGGCTACACCTTC
j_gene: TRBJ2-7; abundance: -; d_gene: -; v_gene: TRBV18; CDR3aa: CASSPQGEVYEQYF; CDR3nt: TGTGCCAGCTCACCACAGGGGGAAGTGTACGAGCAGTACTTC
j_gene: TRBJ2-1; abundance: few; d_gene: -; v_gene: TRBV19; CDR3aa: CAISLSGTWPKPLYNEQFF; CDR3nt: TGTGCCATATCACTGTCCGGGACATGGCCCAAGCCCCTATACAATGAGCAGTTCTTC
j_gene: TRBJ2-7; abundance: once; d_gene: -; v_gene: TRBV20-1; CDR3aa: CSASWGGGTTPYEQYF; CDR3nt: TGCAGTGCTAGTTGGGGGGGCGGGACAACCCCCTACGAGCAGTACTTC
j_gene: TRBJ2-3; abundance: -; d_gene: -; v_gene: TRBV11-2; CDR3aa: CASSLRARGTGTDTQYF; CDR3nt: TGTGCCAGCAGCTTAAGGGCTCGGGGGACAGGCACAGATACGCAGTATTTT
j_gene: TRBJ1-1; abundance: many; d_gene: TRBD1; v_gene: TRBV7-2; CDR3aa: CASSPGTGGNTEAFF; CDR3nt: TGTGCCAGCAGCCCCGGCACAGGGGGGAACACTGAAGCTTTCTTT
j_gene: TRBJ2-3; abundance: many; d_gene: -; v_gene: TRBV7-2; CDR3aa: CASSLRPTSDTQYF; CDR3nt: TGTGCCAGCAGCTTGCGCCCCACTAGCGATACGCAGTATTTT
j_gene: TRBJ2-3; abundance: few; d_gene: TRBD2; v_gene: TRBV6-1; CDR3aa: CASSGLAGNTDTQYF; CDR3nt: TGTGCCAGCAGCGGACTAGCGGGAAACACAGATACGCAGTATTTT
j_gene: TRBJ2-1; abundance: few; d_gene: TRBD2; v_gene: TRBV6-2/TRBV6-3; CDR3aa: CASSTGTSGRNEQFF; CDR3nt: TGTGCCAGCAGCACCGGGACTAGCGGGAGGAATGAGCAGTTCTTC
j_gene: TRBJ2-7; abundance: few; d_gene: -; v_gene: TRBV20-1; CDR3aa: CSVPGLTHYEQYF; CDR3nt: TGCAGTGTTCCTGGACTTACCCACTACGAGCAGTACTTC
j_gene: TRBJ2-4; abundance: -; d_gene: TRBD1; v_gene: TRBV6-5; CDR3aa: CASSPRTGRAIQYF; CDR3nt: TGTGCCAGCAGTCCACGGACAGGTCGGGCCATTCAGTACTTC
j_gene: TRBJ2-5; abundance: many; d_gene: -; v_gene: TRBV7-2; CDR3aa: CASSLGAPGLQETQYF; CDR3nt: TGTGCCAGCAGCTTAGGGGCCCCAGGACTCCAAGAGACCCAGTACTTC
j_gene: TRBJ2-5; abundance: -; d_gene: -; v_gene: TRBV19; CDR3aa: CASSSLSGGETQYF; CDR3nt: TGTGCCAGTAGTTCCCTTAGCGGAGGAGAGACCCAGTACTTC
j_gene: TRBJ1-1; abundance: once; d_gene: TRBD1; v_gene: TRBV30; CDR3aa: CAWSSDRDRGRADTEAFF; CDR3nt: TGTGCCTGGAGTTCAGACAGAGACAGGGGGCGAGCGGACACTGAAGCTTTCTTT
j_gene: TRBJ2-5; abundance: few; d_gene: -; v_gene: TRBV6-1; CDR3aa: CASSEVWTDQETQYF; CDR3nt: TGTGCCAGCAGTGAAGTTTGGACCGACCAAGAGACCCAGTACTTC
j_gene: TRBJ2-1; abundance: few; d_gene: -; v_gene: TRBV7-9; CDR3aa: CASSPIGGAGNEQFF; CDR3nt: TGTGCCAGCAGCCCTATAGGGGGAGCCGGCAATGAGCAGTTCTTC
j_gene: TRBJ1-1; abundance: few; d_gene: -; v_gene: TRBV4-3; CDR3aa: CASSQDSLGGTEAFF; CDR3nt: TGCGCCAGCAGCCAAGATTCACTCGGGGGTACTGAAGCTTTCTTT
j_gene: TRBJ1-6; abundance: -; d_gene: TRBD1; v_gene: TRBV7-4; CDR3aa: CASSHWTGKESPLHF; CDR3nt: TGTGCCAGCAGCCATTGGACAGGGAAGGAATCACCCCTCCACTTT
j_gene: TRBJ1-5; abundance: once; d_gene: -; v_gene: TRBV20-1; CDR3aa: CSALLDSGTIDQPQHF; CDR3nt: TGCAGTGCTCTCCTTGATTCCGGGACAATAGACCAGCCCCAGCATTTT
j_gene: TRBJ1-2; abundance: -; d_gene: -; v_gene: TRBV5-1; CDR3aa: CASSLLWGVDYGYTF; CDR3nt: TGCGCCAGCAGCTTGCTATGGGGAGTCGACTATGGCTACACCTTC
j_gene: TRBJ2-3; abundance: few; d_gene: TRBD1; v_gene: TRBV11-2; CDR3aa: CASSPHVRTGGRPDTQYF; CDR3nt: TGTGCCAGCAGCCCACACGTAAGAACAGGGGGCCGGCCAGATACGCAGTATTTT
j_gene: TRBJ2-1; abundance: few; d_gene: -; v_gene: TRBV14; CDR3aa: CASSQGGTYLSEQFF; CDR3nt: TGTGCCAGCAGCCAAGGAGGTACTTACTTGAGTGAGCAGTTCTTC
j_gene: TRBJ1-1; abundance: -; d_gene: -; v_gene: TRBV4-3; CDR3aa: CASSQGRHTEAFF; CDR3nt: TGCGCCAGCAGCCAAGGGCGGCACACTGAAGCTTTCTTT
j_gene: TRBJ2-7; abundance: -; d_gene: -; v_gene: TRBV5-6; CDR3aa: CVSSLGRVGGLATYEQYF; CDR3nt: TGTGTCAGCAGCTTGGGGAGGGTCGGGGGGCTTGCCACATACGAGCAGTACTTC
j_gene: TRBJ2-3; abundance: -; d_gene: -; v_gene: TRBV2; CDR3aa: CASSDPFRIVTDTQYF; CDR3nt: TGTGCCAGCAGTGATCCATTCAGGATAGTGACAGATACGCAGTATTTT
j_gene: TRBJ2-1; abundance: -; d_gene: TRBD2; v_gene: TRBV6-5; CDR3aa: CASSTSGRVSYNEQFF; CDR3nt: TGTGCCAGCAGTACTAGCGGGAGGGTCTCCTACAATGAGCAGTTCTTC
j_gene: TRBJ1-1; abundance: many; d_gene: TRBD1; v_gene: TRBV12-3/TRBV12-4; CDR3aa: CASSTGQGVAEAFF; CDR3nt: TGTGCCAGCAGTACTGGACAGGGTGTCGCTGAAGCTTTCTTT
j_gene: TRBJ2-7; abundance: many; d_gene: -; v_gene: TRBV7-2; CDR3aa: CASSLWAVRGNSYEQYF; CDR3nt: TGTGCCAGCAGCTTATGGGCCGTGAGGGGCAACTCCTACGAGCAGTACTTC
j_gene: TRBJ1-5; abundance: many; d_gene: TRBD1; v_gene: TRBV19; CDR3aa: CASSSDRSGLPQHF; CDR3nt: TGTGCCAGTAGTTCGGACAGGTCGGGATTGCCCCAGCATTTT
j_gene: TRBJ1-4; abundance: -; d_gene: TRBD1; v_gene: TRBV4-3; CDR3aa: CASSQGQTTNEKLFF; CDR3nt: TGCGCCAGCAGCCAGGGACAGACAACTAATGAAAAACTGTTTTTT
j_gene: TRBJ1-6; abundance: many; d_gene: -; v_gene: TRBV11-3; CDR3aa: CASSLDQGGSSYNSPLHF; CDR3nt: TGTGCCAGCAGCTTAGACCAAGGGGGGAGCTCCTATAATTCACCCCTCCACTTT
j_gene: TRBJ1-2; abundance: -; d_gene: -; v_gene: TRBV12-3/TRBV12-4; CDR3aa: CASSFGGGAGGYTF; CDR3nt: TGTGCCAGCAGTTTTGGAGGAGGGGCTGGTGGCTACACCTTC
j_gene: TRBJ2-1; abundance: many; d_gene: -; v_gene: TRBV7-2; CDR3aa: CASSLRDGYNEQFF; CDR3nt: TGTGCCAGCAGCTTACGGGACGGCTACAATGAGCAGTTCTTC
j_gene: TRBJ2-5; abundance: -; d_gene: TRBD2; v_gene: TRBV20-1; CDR3aa: CSASRASGSKETQYF; CDR3nt: TGCAGTGCTAGTAGGGCTAGCGGGAGTAAAGAGACCCAGTACTTC
j_gene: TRBJ2-5; abundance: -; d_gene: -; v_gene: TRBV2; CDR3aa: CASKGSGETQYF; CDR3nt: TGTGCCAGCAAGGGGAGCGGAGAGACCCAGTACTTC
j_gene: TRBJ2-5; abundance: -; d_gene: TRBD2; v_gene: TRBV2; CDR3aa: CASSEEGTSGSETQYF; CDR3nt: TGTGCCAGCAGTGAGGAAGGGACTAGCGGGAGTGAGACCCAGTACTTC
j_gene: TRBJ2-3; abundance: -; d_gene: -; v_gene: TRBV2; CDR3aa: CASSPPENADTQYF; CDR3nt: TGTGCCAGCTCCCCCCCGGAGAACGCAGATACGCAGTATTTT
j_gene: TRBJ1-6; abundance: -; d_gene: TRBD1; v_gene: TRBV27; CDR3aa: CATGGPQQGAPSPLHF; CDR3nt: TGTGCCACAGGGGGACCTCAACAGGGAGCCCCTTCACCCCTCCACTTT
j_gene: TRBJ1-2; abundance: few; d_gene: -; v_gene: TRBV6-5; CDR3aa: CASRTVGGYTF; CDR3nt: TGTGCCAGCAGGACGGTGGGGGGCTACACCTTC
j_gene: TRBJ2-1; abundance: -; d_gene: -; v_gene: TRBV19; CDR3aa: CASMRGGSSYNEQFF; CDR3nt: TGTGCCAGTATGAGGGGGGGTAGCTCCTACAATGAGCAGTTCTTC
j_gene: TRBJ2-3; abundance: few; d_gene: TRBD2; v_gene: TRBV6-5; CDR3aa: CASGRTSGRPDTQYF; CDR3nt: TGTGCCAGCGGCAGAACTAGCGGGAGACCAGATACGCAGTATTTT
j_gene: TRBJ2-5; abundance: -; d_gene: -; v_gene: TRBV23-1; CDR3aa: CASSHNSHQETQYF; CDR3nt: TGCGCCAGCAGTCATAACAGCCATCAAGAGACCCAGTACTTC
j_gene: TRBJ2-1; abundance: few; d_gene: TRBD2; v_gene: TRBV7-9; CDR3aa: CASSPRRGGRGEQFF; CDR3nt: TGTGCCAGCAGTCCAAGACGGGGGGGCAGGGGTGAGCAGTTCTTC
j_gene: TRBJ2-5; abundance: few; d_gene: -; v_gene: TRBV5-4; CDR3aa: CASSLEGRETQYF; CDR3nt: TGTGCCAGCAGCTTAGAGGGTCGGGAGACCCAGTACTTC
j_gene: TRBJ1-3; abundance: -; d_gene: -; v_gene: TRBV7-9; CDR3aa: CASSQGRVSPGNTIYF; CDR3nt: TGTGCCAGCAGCCAGGGACGGGTATCTCCTGGAAACACCATATATTTT
j_gene: TRBJ2-5; abundance: -; d_gene: TRBD2; v_gene: TRBV28; CDR3aa: CASSGLAGGPGGETQYF; CDR3nt: TGTGCCAGCAGCGGACTAGCGGGAGGGCCAGGAGGAGAGACCCAGTACTTC